The 3 T cell receptor beta chains given below trace back to one sample, sequenced in a study of blood T cell repertoires in COVID-19. Method: immunoSEQ multiplex PCR; TCRdb's copy keeps in-frame clones and lacks some. The sample lists 150,000 to 200,000 clones; 65% to 85% were seen once. Sequencing was carried out using peripheral blood. The receptor set was obtained from a human donor with acute or convalescent COVID-19. The donor label of this sample is uncertain.

This chain links TRBV9 with TRBJ2-5, with 12 nucleotides matching TRBD1. Germline values: CDR1 SGDLS, CDR2 YYNGEE. V was clipped by 4 bases and J by 4 bases; unmatched bases: 5. The length of the CDR3 is 15 residues. The CDR3 loop reads CASSPGTGGGETQYF. The CDR3 region has the DNA TGTGCCAGCAGCCCCGGGACAGGGGGCGGAGAGACCCAGTACTTC.

This sequence joins TRBV5-1 and TRBJ1-2; possibly TRBD1 for D (6 bases). V dropped 7 bases and J dropped 7 bases, with 17 bases sitting between them. CDR3 length: 13 amino acids. Germline V gives CDR1 SGHRS, CDR2 YFSETQ. The CDR3 DNA follows: TGCGCCAGCGCGTCACAGGGCGGTAGTGGCTACACCTTC. It is translated as CASASQGGSGYTF.

The V gene is TRBV6-5, the J gene TRBJ1-3; D may be TRBD1 (6 bases). CDR1 is MNHEY and CDR2 is SVGAGI in the germline V gene. The CDR3 spans 15 residues. V lost 1 base to trimming and J lost 4 bases, with 11 bases between them. DNA of the CDR3: TGTGCCAGCAGTTACTACGGGACATTCGGAAACACCATATATTTT. Protein product: CASSYYGTFGNTIYF.